This TCR beta chain was profiled in a study of regulatory T cells in long-lasting Graves disease. CDR3 regions were amplified by Arm-PCR using iRepertoire HTBI primers to build TCR beta libraries. TCRdb recomputed calls from the multiplex PCR reads with MiXCR, one row per CDR3 protein. The data show about 620,000 distinct CDR3 sequences, with less than 20% seen just once and about 20% held by the top ten. This clonotype was seen at least ten times. Per germline, CDR1 DFQATT and CDR2 SNEGSKA (reference sequence). J lost 4 bases, V lost 0 bases, and 4 bases had no gene match. This CDR3 region has 14 residues. Time point specified: newly diagnosed GD, antithyroid drugs for less than 3 months. RNA from PBMCs was the source of the TCR library. This sample also belongs to another study, concerning T cells in Graves' hyperthyroidism and ophthalmopathy.

The TCR originated in a woman aged 30 to 39 with Graves disease. The sample in question was peripheral blood mononuclear cells (PBMCs), obtained at new diagnosis, from a patient treated with antithyroid drugs. The V call is TRBV20-1, the J call TRBJ2-5, with 8 bases identical to TRBD2. CDR3 DNA: TGCAGTGCTAGAGATCGCACTAGCGGAGAGACCCAGTACTTC. It yields the protein CSARDRTSGETQYF.